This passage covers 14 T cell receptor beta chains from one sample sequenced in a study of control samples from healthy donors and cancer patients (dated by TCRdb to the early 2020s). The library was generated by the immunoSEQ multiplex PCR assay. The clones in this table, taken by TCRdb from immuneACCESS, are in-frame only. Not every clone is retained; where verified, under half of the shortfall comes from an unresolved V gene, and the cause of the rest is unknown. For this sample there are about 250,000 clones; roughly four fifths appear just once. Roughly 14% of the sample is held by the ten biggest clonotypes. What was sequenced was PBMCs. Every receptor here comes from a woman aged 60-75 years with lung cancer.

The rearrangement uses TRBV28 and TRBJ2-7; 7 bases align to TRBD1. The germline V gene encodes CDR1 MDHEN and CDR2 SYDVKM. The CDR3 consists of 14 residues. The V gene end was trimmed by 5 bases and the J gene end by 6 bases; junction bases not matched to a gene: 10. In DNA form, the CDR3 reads TGTGCCAGCAGTAACCCGACAGGGACCCTCGAGCAGTACTTC. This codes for CASSNPTGTLEQYF.

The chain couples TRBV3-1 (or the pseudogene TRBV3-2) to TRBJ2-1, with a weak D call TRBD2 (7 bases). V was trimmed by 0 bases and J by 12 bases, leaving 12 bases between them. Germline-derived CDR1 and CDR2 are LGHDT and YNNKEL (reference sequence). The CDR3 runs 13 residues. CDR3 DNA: TGTGCCAGCAGCCAAGATTGGGAGGGGGTGCAGTTCTTC. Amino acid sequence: CASSQDWEGVQFF.

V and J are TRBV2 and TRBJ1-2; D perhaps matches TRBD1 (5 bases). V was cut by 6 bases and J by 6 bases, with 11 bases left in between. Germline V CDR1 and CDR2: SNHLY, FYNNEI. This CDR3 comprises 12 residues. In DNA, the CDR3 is TGTGCCAGCAGCACAGGTTGGGATGGCTACACCTTC. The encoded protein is CASSTGWDGYTF.

CDR3 in amino acids: CASSVGGINEKLFF. CDR3 sequence (DNA): TGTGCCAGCAGCGTAGGAGGGATTAATGAAAAACTGTTTTTT. The chain joins TRBV9 to TRBJ1-4; D ambiguous. Germline V gives CDR1 SGDLS, CDR2 YYNGEE. The CDR3 contains 14 residues. V was shortened by 0 bases and J by 4 bases, with 7 bases between the two germline ends.

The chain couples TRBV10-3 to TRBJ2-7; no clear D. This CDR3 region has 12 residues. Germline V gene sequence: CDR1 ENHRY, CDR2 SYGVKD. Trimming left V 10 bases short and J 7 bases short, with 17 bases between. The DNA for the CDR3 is TGTGCCACCGAAGGCCTGGAGAGGGAGCAGTACTTC. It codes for CATEGLEREQYF.

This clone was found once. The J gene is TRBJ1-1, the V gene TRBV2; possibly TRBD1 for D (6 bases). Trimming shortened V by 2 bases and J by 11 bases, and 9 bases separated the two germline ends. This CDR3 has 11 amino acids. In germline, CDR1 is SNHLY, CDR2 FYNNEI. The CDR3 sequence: CASSETGAAFF. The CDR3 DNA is TGTGCCAGCAGTGAAACGGGGGCCGCTTTCTTT.

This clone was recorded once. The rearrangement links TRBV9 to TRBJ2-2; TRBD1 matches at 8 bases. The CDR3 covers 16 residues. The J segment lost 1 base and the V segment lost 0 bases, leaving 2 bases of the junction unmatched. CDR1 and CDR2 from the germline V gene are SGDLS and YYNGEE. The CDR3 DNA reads TGTGCCAGCAGCGTAGCGGGGACAGGGAACACCGGGGAGCTGTTTTTT. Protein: CASSVAGTGNTGELFF.

The DNA of the CDR3 is TGTGCCAGCAGTGACCATAACAGGGGTACTGGCTACACCTTC. It is translated as CASSDHNRGTGYTF. The rearrangement links TRBV6-4 to TRBJ1-2; 7 bases match TRBD1. Germline CDR1 MRHNA, CDR2 SNTAGT. The CDR3 extends over 14 amino acids. The J segment lost 7 bases and the V segment lost 2 bases, leaving 7 bases of the junction unmatched.

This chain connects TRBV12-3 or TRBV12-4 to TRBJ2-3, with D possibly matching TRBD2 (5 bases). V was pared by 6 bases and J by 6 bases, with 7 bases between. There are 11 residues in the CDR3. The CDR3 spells CASSPGDTQYF. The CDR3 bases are TGTGCCAGCAGCCCGGGGGATACGCAGTATTTT.

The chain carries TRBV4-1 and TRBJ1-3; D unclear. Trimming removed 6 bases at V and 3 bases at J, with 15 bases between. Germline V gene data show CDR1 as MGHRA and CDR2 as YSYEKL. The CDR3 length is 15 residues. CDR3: CASSREAGSGNTIYF. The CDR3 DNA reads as TGCGCCAGCAGTCGAGAGGCGGGGAGTGGAAACACCATATATTTT.

The CDR3 sequence: CASSFAANYGYTF. CDR3 coding DNA: TGTGCCAGCAGTTTCGCAGCTAACTATGGCTACACCTTC. The chain links TRBV27 to TRBJ1-2; D unresolved. V was pared by 3 bases and J by 0 bases, with 5 bases between. Per the germline V gene, CDR1 is MNHEY and CDR2 is SMNVEV (reference sequence). The CDR3 loop spans 13 amino acids.

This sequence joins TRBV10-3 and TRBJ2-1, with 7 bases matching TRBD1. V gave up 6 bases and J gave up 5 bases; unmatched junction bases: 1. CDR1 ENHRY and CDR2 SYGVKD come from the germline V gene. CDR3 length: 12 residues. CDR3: CAIRTGDNEQFF. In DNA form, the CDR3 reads TGTGCCATCAGAACAGGGGACAATGAGCAGTTCTTC.

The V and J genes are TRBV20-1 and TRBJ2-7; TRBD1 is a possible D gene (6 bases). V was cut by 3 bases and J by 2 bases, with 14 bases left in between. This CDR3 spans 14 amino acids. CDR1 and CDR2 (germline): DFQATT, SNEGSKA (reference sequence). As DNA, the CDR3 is TGCAGTGCTAGTTCGAGGACAGTACCCTACGAGCAGTACTTC. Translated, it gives CSASSRTVPYEQYF.

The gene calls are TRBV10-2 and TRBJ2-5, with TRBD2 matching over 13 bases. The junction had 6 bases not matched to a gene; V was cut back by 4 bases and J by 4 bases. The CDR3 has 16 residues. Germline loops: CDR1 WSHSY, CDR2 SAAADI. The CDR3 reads CASSGTSGGAGETQYF. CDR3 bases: TGCGCCAGCAGTGGAACTAGCGGGGGGGCCGGAGAGACCCAGTACTTC.